The rows below give T cell receptor beta chains drawn from one sample of a study of CD8+ T cells in alopecia areata. Some clones are missing from TCRdb's copy, which holds only in-frame ones; the method was immunoSEQ multiplex PCR. The sample holds 110,000 or so clones, approximately 59% seen once. Sequencing was carried out using CD8+ T cells sorted from blood. These receptors came from a human donor in good health. The CDR3 runs from the conserved cysteine through the conserved F or W. A D gene is named only where the DNA matches it firmly. Expanded clones get a size class; other rows say once, few or many, or leave the size out.

J: TRBJ1-2; size: few; D: -; V: TRBV9; CDR3: CASSVDGSAYGYTF; DNA: TGTGCCAGCAGCGTAGACGGTTCTGCCTATGGCTACACCTTC
J: TRBJ1-1; size: -; D: -; V: TRBV4-3; CDR3: CASSQGTLNTEAFF; DNA: TGCGCCAGCAGCCAAGGCACACTAAACACTGAAGCTTTCTTT
J: TRBJ2-1; size: -; D: -; V: TRBV9; CDR3: CASSVSQDRGSYNEQFF; DNA: TGTGCCAGCAGCGTCTCCCAGGATCGGGGCTCCTACAATGAGCAGTTCTTC
J: TRBJ2-3; size: few; D: -; V: TRBV29-1; CDR3: CSVEAPGTYYAQYF; DNA: TGCAGCGTTGAGGCGCCAGGGACATATTATGCGCAGTATTTT
J: TRBJ1-2; size: -; D: -; V: TRBV15; CDR3: CATSRDGGRGLGYTF; DNA: TGTGCCACCAGCAGAGATGGGGGCCGGGGGCTTGGCTACACCTTC
J: TRBJ2-5; size: -; D: TRBD1; V: TRBV29-1; CDR3: CSARGDSRETQYF; DNA: TGCAGCGCCCGAGGGGACAGCAGGGAGACCCAGTACTTC
J: TRBJ2-1; size: -; D: TRBD1; V: TRBV30; CDR3: CAWSAGTGRFLTYNEQFF; DNA: TGTGCCTGGAGTGCCGGGACAGGGCGTTTTTTAACCTACAATGAGCAGTTCTTC
J: TRBJ2-5; size: few; D: TRBD2; V: TRBV4-1; CDR3: CASSPGGASGPQETQYF; DNA: TGCGCCAGCAGCCCTGGAGGAGCTAGCGGGCCACAAGAGACCCAGTACTTC
J: TRBJ1-1; size: -; D: -; V: TRBV30; CDR3: CAWHGMNTEAFF; DNA: TGTGCCTGGCACGGTATGAACACTGAAGCTTTCTTT
J: TRBJ1-1; size: -; D: -; V: TRBV15; CDR3: CATSSSQRPGFVAFF; DNA: TGTGCCACCAGCAGCAGTCAGCGACCAGGCTTCGTAGCTTTCTTT
J: TRBJ1-6; size: -; D: -; V: TRBV27; CDR3: CASSPQNSPLHF; DNA: TGTGCCAGCAGTCCGCAAAATTCACCCCTCCACTTT
J: TRBJ2-7; size: -; D: -; V: TRBV11-2; CDR3: CASRPRTRGVYEQYF; DNA: TGTGCCAGCAGACCCCGAACTAGGGGAGTTTACGAGCAGTACTTC
J: TRBJ2-5; size: -; D: -; V: TRBV6-6; CDR3: CASSYGNKGTQYF; DNA: TGTGCCAGCAGTTATGGGAACAAGGGGACCCAGTACTTC
J: TRBJ1-1; size: once; D: TRBD1; V: TRBV30; CDR3: CAWGPGQGVNTEAFF; DNA: TGTGCCTGGGGTCCGGGACAGGGTGTGAACACTGAAGCTTTCTTT
J: TRBJ2-7; size: -; D: TRBD2; V: TRBV27; CDR3: CASSLELAGFYEQYF; DNA: TGTGCCAGCAGTTTGGAGCTAGCGGGGTTCTACGAGCAGTACTTC